This T cell receptor (beta chain) was captured by sequencing in a study of vaccination and CD4 T cells after COVID-19. In this sample, this clonotype turned up a few times. Its antigen is undetermined. Sequence data for DNA of cultured CD4+ T cells were generated by the Oncomine TCR Beta short-read assay. In this case, cultured CD4+ T cells provided the extracted genomic DNA. TCRdb reprocessed the PCR reads via MiXCR and lists one record per CDR3 protein. The sample lists approximately 20,000 distinct CDR3 sequences; about half were seen once. This sample's treatment: approximately 10-day PBMC culture with coronavirus spike peptide pools or control peptides (ViraFEST assay). The source was CD4+ T cells from blood, cultured in vitro, collected after SARS-CoV-2 vaccination. The receptor was derived from a human donor who had recovered from COVID-19.

CDR3 loop: CSASPESNQPQHF. The CDR3, as DNA: TGCAGTGCTAGTCCCGAGAGCAATCAGCCCCAGCATTTT. The chain carries TRBV20-1 and TRBJ1-5; D is unclear. Trimming shortened V by 3 bases and J by 1 base, and 7 bases separated the two germline ends. Per germline, CDR1 DFQATT and CDR2 SNEGSKA (reference sequence). This CDR3 spans 13 amino acids.